Listed below are T cell receptor beta chains from one sample, sequenced in a study of blood T cell repertoires in COVID-19. Sequenced by immunoSEQ multiplex PCR; TCRdb stores in-frame clones only, minus some. The sample has 200,000 or so clones; more than 65% are singletons. The sequenced sample consisted of peripheral blood. These receptors originate from a human donor in a cohort sampled during active COVID-19. The CDR3 runs from the conserved cysteine through the conserved F or W. A D gene is named only where the DNA matches it firmly. Clone size is stated in some rows and not others, as once, few, many or a class when expanded.

CDR3aa: CASSFSAAGSNEQFF
CDR3nt: TGTGCCAGCAGCTTTTCGGCGGCGGGATCCAATGAGCAGTTCTTC
j_gene: TRBJ2-1
abundance: .
v_gene: TRBV7-9
d_gene: .

CDR3aa: CASSYRGNTGELFF
CDR3nt: TGTGCCAGCAGTTATAGGGGTAACACCGGGGAGCTGTTTTTT
j_gene: TRBJ2-2
abundance: .
v_gene: TRBV6-6
d_gene: .

CDR3aa: CASRTSGRIGANVLTF
CDR3nt: TGTGCCAGCCGGACTAGCGGGAGGATTGGGGCCAACGTCCTGACTTTC
j_gene: TRBJ2-6
abundance: once
v_gene: TRBV28
d_gene: TRBD2

CDR3aa: CAWSVMSGKSSYNEQFF
CDR3nt: TGTGCCTGGAGTGTAATGTCGGGGAAAAGCTCCTACAATGAGCAGTTCTTC
j_gene: TRBJ2-1
abundance: .
v_gene: TRBV30
d_gene: .

CDR3aa: CATSDGAGYEQYF
CDR3nt: TGTGCCACCAGTGATGGTGCGGGCTACGAGCAGTACTTC
j_gene: TRBJ2-7
abundance: .
v_gene: TRBV24-1
d_gene: .

CDR3aa: CASSWTGANSPLHF
CDR3nt: TGTGCCAGCAGTTGGACAGGGGCAAATTCACCCCTCCACTTT
j_gene: TRBJ1-6
abundance: once
v_gene: TRBV28
d_gene: TRBD1

CDR3aa: CASSLVGGRPDEQFF
CDR3nt: TGTGCCAGCAGTTTGGTGGGCGGGAGGCCTGATGAGCAGTTCTTC
j_gene: TRBJ2-1
abundance: few
v_gene: TRBV28
d_gene: TRBD2

CDR3aa: CASSQDVTDAGGLTEAFF
CDR3nt: TGCGCCAGCAGCCAAGATGTTACGGACGCAGGGGGCCTTACTGAAGCTTTCTTT
j_gene: TRBJ1-1
abundance: .
v_gene: TRBV4-1
d_gene: TRBD1

CDR3aa: CASSPAGGTETQYF
CDR3nt: TGTGCCAGCTCACCGGCAGGGGGGACTGAGACCCAGTACTTC
j_gene: TRBJ2-5
abundance: few
v_gene: TRBV18
d_gene: .

CDR3aa: CASSKVAGLCHNEQFF
CDR3nt: TGTGCCAGCAGCAAAGTGGCGGGGTTATGCCACAATGAGCAGTTCTTC
j_gene: TRBJ2-1
abundance: .
v_gene: TRBV21-1
d_gene: .

CDR3aa: CASSLGGRTYEQYF
CDR3nt: TGTGCCAGCAGCTTAGGCGGCAGAACCTACGAGCAGTACTTC
j_gene: TRBJ2-7
abundance: .
v_gene: TRBV7-6
d_gene: .

CDR3aa: CASSDDRVSGTDEQFF
CDR3nt: TGCGCCAGCAGCGACGATAGGGTTAGCGGGACCGATGAGCAGTTCTTC
j_gene: TRBJ2-1
abundance: .
v_gene: TRBV4-1
d_gene: TRBD2

CDR3aa: CASSLGTSGYNEQFF
CDR3nt: TGTGCCAGCAGCTTAGGGACTAGCGGATACAATGAGCAGTTCTTC
j_gene: TRBJ2-1
abundance: .
v_gene: TRBV6-5
d_gene: TRBD2

CDR3aa: CASSPWTGGGYAGYEQYF
CDR3nt: TGTGCCAGCAGTCCTTGGACAGGGGGCGGATATGCGGGTTACGAGCAGTACTTC
j_gene: TRBJ2-7
abundance: .
v_gene: TRBV28
d_gene: TRBD1

CDR3aa: CASSLRTGPNQPQHF
CDR3nt: TGTGCCAGCAGTTTAAGGACAGGCCCTAATCAGCCCCAGCATTTT
j_gene: TRBJ1-5
abundance: .
v_gene: TRBV28
d_gene: TRBD1

CDR3aa: CASSEYKGRRETQYF
CDR3nt: TGTGCCAGCAGTGAATATAAGGGGAGGAGAGAGACCCAGTACTTC
j_gene: TRBJ2-5
abundance: .
v_gene: TRBV25-1
d_gene: .

CDR3aa: CASSLVVRTGGADTQYF
CDR3nt: TGTGCCAGCAGCTTGGTCGTTCGGACAGGGGGTGCAGATACGCAGTATTTT
j_gene: TRBJ2-3
abundance: .
v_gene: TRBV5-5
d_gene: TRBD1

CDR3aa: CASSYQGVSGANVLTF
CDR3nt: TGTGCCAGCAGTTACCAGGGGGTGAGTGGGGCCAACGTCCTGACTTTC
j_gene: TRBJ2-6
abundance: .
v_gene: TRBV6-5
d_gene: TRBD1

CDR3aa: CASSRLLAGGRGEQFF
CDR3nt: TGTGCCAGTAGTCGCCTCCTAGCGGGGGGAAGGGGTGAGCAGTTCTTC
j_gene: TRBJ2-1
abundance: .
v_gene: TRBV19
d_gene: TRBD2

CDR3aa: CASSLGHLSGNTIYF
CDR3nt: TGCGCCAGCAGCCTTGGACACCTCTCTGGAAACACCATATATTTT
j_gene: TRBJ1-3
abundance: .
v_gene: TRBV4-1
d_gene: .

CDR3aa: CATSGVSYEQYF
CDR3nt: TGTGCCACTAGCGGGGTCTCCTACGAGCAGTACTTC
j_gene: TRBJ2-7
abundance: .
v_gene: TRBV28
d_gene: TRBD2

CDR3aa: CASSLGPGQPQHF
CDR3nt: TGTGCCAGCAGCTTAGGGCCAGGTCAGCCCCAGCATTTT
j_gene: TRBJ1-5
abundance: once
v_gene: TRBV11-2
d_gene: .

CDR3aa: CASIGQGRKNTEAFF
CDR3nt: TGCGCCAGCATCGGTCAGGGAAGGAAGAACACTGAAGCTTTCTTT
j_gene: TRBJ1-1
abundance: many
v_gene: TRBV4-1
d_gene: .